The source of this T cell receptor (beta chain) is a study of regulatory T cells in long-lasting Graves disease. As for the study in general: A definition of persistent Graves' disease required over 5 years of antithyroid drugs plus positive TSH receptor antibodies.

Sequencing libraries for TCR beta were prepared with iRepertoire HTBI primers and Arm-PCR of CDR3 regions. TCRdb passed the multiplex PCR reads through MiXCR, listing each CDR3 protein once. The sample shows 350,000 to 450,000 distinct CDR3 sequences, 23% of them seen only once. Overall study results and limits: Gene preferences differed: TRBV28, TRBJ1-2, TRBJ2-5 in persistent cases. Accuracy might have suffered from few samples. Persistent Graves' cases showed lower TCR diversity than newly diagnosed cases.

The table lists this clonotype with a few counts. Its target is unknown. CDR1 is MNHNS and CDR2 is SASEGT in the germline V gene. The CDR3 spans 14 residues. V gave up 8 bases and J gave up 4 bases, with 14 bases separating them. The time point here: persistent/refractory GD, antithyroid drugs over 5 years with positive TRAb. PBMC RNA was the source of the TCR library. This TCR derives from a woman aged 35 to 49 with Graves disease. The chain is built from TRBV6-1 and TRBJ2-2; D uncertain. The specimen comprised peripheral blood mononuclear cells (PBMCs), sampled when the disease was refractory, from a patient treated with antithyroid drugs. CDR3 loop: CASSGGSFTGELFF. The CDR3 DNA is TGTGCCAGCTCCGGCGGAAGCTTCACCGGGGAGCTGTTTTTT.